These T cell receptor beta chains were read from a single sample in a study of graft-versus-host responses after intestinal transplantation. The antigens these receptors bind are not known. TCRdb's copy holds only in-frame clones and misses some; the assay was immunoSEQ multiplex PCR. The sample yields just over 85,000 clones, roughly 90% seen once. This specimen was unstimulated CD8+ T cells sorted from spleen or lymph node cells, taken before transplant. Source of these receptors: a human donor who was the organ donor for an intestinal transplant. CDR3s include the opening cysteine and the closing phenylalanine or tryptophan. D genes are given only for firm matches. Some rows have no size entry. The others give once, few or many, or a class for an expanded clone.

j_gene: TRBJ2-7
v_gene: TRBV19
d_gene: .
abundance: .
CDR3aa: CASRPLGGRDEQYF
CDR3nt: TGTGCCAGTAGGCCCCTCGGGGGGCGAGACGAGCAGTACTTC

j_gene: TRBJ1-5
v_gene: TRBV27
d_gene: .
abundance: .
CDR3aa: CASSPTRNSNQPQHF
CDR3nt: TGTGCCAGCAGTCCAACACGAAATAGCAATCAGCCCCAGCATTTT

j_gene: TRBJ2-7
v_gene: TRBV19
d_gene: TRBD1
abundance: once
CDR3aa: CASSQHRGPYEQYF
CDR3nt: TGTGCCAGTAGTCAGCACAGGGGGCCCTACGAGCAGTACTTC

j_gene: TRBJ1-6
v_gene: TRBV27
d_gene: .
abundance: .
CDR3aa: CASTQIGVSRISYNSPLHF
CDR3nt: TGTGCCAGCACTCAAATCGGGGTCTCTCGGATCTCCTATAATTCACCCCTCCACTTT

j_gene: TRBJ2-5
v_gene: TRBV7-9
d_gene: TRBD2
abundance: .
CDR3aa: CASSLGTSGQRQETQYF
CDR3nt: TGTGCCAGCAGCTTAGGGACTAGCGGGCAACGTCAAGAGACCCAGTACTTC

j_gene: TRBJ1-6
v_gene: TRBV13
d_gene: .
abundance: .
CDR3aa: CASSRNTGANSPLHF
CDR3nt: TGTGCCAGCAGTCGGAACACGGGTGCGAATTCACCCCTCCACTTT

j_gene: TRBJ2-7
v_gene: TRBV27
d_gene: .
abundance: .
CDR3aa: CASSQQVAASYEQYF
CDR3nt: TGTGCCAGCAGTCAACAAGTAGCCGCCTCCTACGAGCAGTACTTC

j_gene: TRBJ2-1
v_gene: TRBV2
d_gene: TRBD2
abundance: .
CDR3aa: CASRSLAEQFF
CDR3nt: TGTGCCAGCAGATCACTAGCGGAGCAGTTCTTC

j_gene: TRBJ2-1
v_gene: TRBV4-1
d_gene: TRBD1
abundance: .
CDR3aa: CASSQLLRDRANNEQFF
CDR3nt: TGCGCCAGCAGCCAACTCCTCCGGGACAGGGCTAACAATGAGCAGTTCTTC

j_gene: TRBJ2-1
v_gene: TRBV25-1
d_gene: .
abundance: .
CDR3aa: CASSHRVSADPEQFF
CDR3nt: TGTGCCAGCAGCCACCGGGTGTCCGCCGATCCTGAGCAGTTCTTC

j_gene: TRBJ1-5
v_gene: TRBV2
d_gene: .
abundance: .
CDR3aa: CASSQPGGRGQPQHF
CDR3nt: TGTGCCAGCAGCCAACCGGGGGGGAGGGGTCAGCCCCAGCATTTT

j_gene: TRBJ1-2
v_gene: TRBV7-2
d_gene: .
abundance: .
CDR3aa: CASSPHRELNYGYTF
CDR3nt: TGTGCCAGCAGCCCACACAGGGAATTGAACTATGGCTACACCTTC

j_gene: TRBJ2-3
v_gene: TRBV5-8
d_gene: .
abundance: .
CDR3aa: CASSFNGGLWEDTQYF
CDR3nt: TGTGCCAGCAGCTTCAACGGGGGATTATGGGAAGATACGCAGTATTTT

j_gene: TRBJ1-1
v_gene: TRBV29-1
d_gene: .
abundance: .
CDR3aa: CSVEAGGAEAFF
CDR3nt: TGCAGCGTTGAGGCGGGGGGCGCTGAAGCTTTCTTT

j_gene: TRBJ2-7
v_gene: TRBV4-2
d_gene: .
abundance: .
CDR3aa: CASSQGAGQSYEQYF
CDR3nt: TGTGCCAGCAGCCAAGGGGCAGGGCAATCCTACGAGCAGTACTTC

j_gene: TRBJ2-1
v_gene: TRBV9
d_gene: .
abundance: once
CDR3aa: CASSVVETVYNEQFF
CDR3nt: TGTGCCAGCAGCGTAGTCGAGACAGTCTACAATGAGCAGTTCTTC

j_gene: TRBJ2-7
v_gene: TRBV7-2
d_gene: TRBD2
abundance: .
CDR3aa: CASSPGTIPSYEQYF
CDR3nt: TGTGCCAGCAGCCCCGGGACTATCCCTTCCTACGAGCAGTACTTC

j_gene: TRBJ2-1
v_gene: TRBV19
d_gene: TRBD1
abundance: .
CDR3aa: CASSVRDSFNNEQFF
CDR3nt: TGTGCCAGTAGTGTACGGGACAGCTTCAACAATGAGCAGTTCTTC

j_gene: TRBJ2-5
v_gene: TRBV4-1
d_gene: TRBD2
abundance: .
CDR3aa: CASSLRLAEETQYF
CDR3nt: TGCGCCAGCAGCCTACGACTAGCGGAAGAGACCCAGTACTTC

j_gene: TRBJ1-1
v_gene: TRBV6-5
d_gene: TRBD1
abundance: .
CDR3aa: CASSYRGLSEAFF
CDR3nt: TGTGCCAGCAGTTACAGGGGGCTGTCTGAAGCTTTCTTT

j_gene: TRBJ1-1
v_gene: TRBV5-1
d_gene: .
abundance: .
CDR3aa: CASSWSVNTEAFF
CDR3nt: TGCGCCAGCAGCTGGTCAGTAAACACTGAAGCTTTCTTT

j_gene: TRBJ1-1
v_gene: TRBV6-5
d_gene: .
abundance: .
CDR3aa: CASRELLNTEAFF
CDR3nt: TGTGCCAGCAGAGAACTATTGAACACTGAAGCTTTCTTT

j_gene: TRBJ1-1
v_gene: TRBV27
d_gene: TRBD1
abundance: .
CDR3aa: CASSQGTGSVSAFF
CDR3nt: TGTGCCAGCAGTCAGGGGACAGGGTCCGTGTCGGCTTTCTTT

j_gene: TRBJ2-1
v_gene: TRBV29-1
d_gene: TRBD1
abundance: .
CDR3aa: CSVDGQGATVSNEQFF
CDR3nt: TGCAGCGTTGACGGGCAGGGGGCCACTGTTAGCAATGAGCAGTTCTTC

j_gene: TRBJ1-5
v_gene: TRBV7-2
d_gene: .
abundance: .
CDR3aa: CASSLGREQPQHF
CDR3nt: TGTGCCAGCAGCTTAGGGCGGGAGCAGCCCCAGCATTTT

j_gene: TRBJ2-1
v_gene: TRBV7-3
d_gene: TRBD2
abundance: .
CDR3aa: CASSPGLAGYNEQFF
CDR3nt: TGTGCCAGCAGCCCGGGACTAGCGGGGTACAATGAGCAGTTCTTC

j_gene: TRBJ2-7
v_gene: TRBV4-2
d_gene: .
abundance: .
CDR3aa: CASSQDIGRVREQYF
CDR3nt: TGTGCCAGCAGCCAAGATATCGGCAGGGTTCGGGAGCAGTACTTC

j_gene: TRBJ2-7
v_gene: TRBV11-2
d_gene: .
abundance: .
CDR3aa: CASSYGGGYEQYF
CDR3nt: TGTGCCAGCAGCTATGGGGGCGGCTACGAGCAGTACTTC

j_gene: TRBJ2-7
v_gene: TRBV7-9
d_gene: TRBD1
abundance: .
CDR3aa: CASSPPGTGYYEQYF
CDR3nt: TGTGCCAGCAGCCCACCCGGGACAGGGTATTACGAGCAGTACTTC

j_gene: TRBJ1-1
v_gene: TRBV19
d_gene: .
abundance: .
CDR3aa: CASSPISTGPERMNTEAFF
CDR3nt: TGTGCCAGTTCCCCAATAAGCACCGGCCCCGAGCGCATGAACACTGAAGCTTTCTTT

j_gene: TRBJ2-1
v_gene: TRBV7-9
d_gene: .
abundance: once
CDR3aa: CASSLVVFNEQFF
CDR3nt: TGTGCCAGCAGCTTAGTCGTGTTCAATGAGCAGTTCTTC

j_gene: TRBJ2-3
v_gene: TRBV7-9
d_gene: .
abundance: .
CDR3aa: CASSFEASAHTQYF
CDR3nt: TGTGCCAGCAGCTTCGAGGCTAGCGCCCATACGCAGTATTTT

j_gene: TRBJ1-2
v_gene: TRBV30
d_gene: TRBD1
abundance: once
CDR3aa: CAWDRALGDYGYTF
CDR3nt: TGTGCCTGGGACAGGGCCCTCGGTGACTATGGCTACACCTTC

j_gene: TRBJ2-7
v_gene: TRBV5-1
d_gene: TRBD2
abundance: once
CDR3aa: CASSSTSGGGSYEQYF
CDR3nt: TGCGCCAGCAGCTCGACTAGCGGGGGGGGAAGCTACGAGCAGTACTTC

j_gene: TRBJ1-2
v_gene: TRBV6-1
d_gene: .
abundance: .
CDR3aa: CASSHRDNPNYGYTF
CDR3nt: TGTGCCAGCTCCCATCGGGACAACCCTAACTATGGCTACACCTTC

j_gene: TRBJ1-1
v_gene: TRBV5-5
d_gene: .
abundance: .
CDR3aa: CASSFSPVAEAFF
CDR3nt: TGTGCCAGCAGCTTCTCTCCCGTCGCTGAAGCTTTCTTT

j_gene: TRBJ2-1
v_gene: TRBV5-8
d_gene: .
abundance: .
CDR3aa: CASSLAAGIHEQFF
CDR3nt: TGTGCCAGCAGCTTGGCCGCGGGGATCCATGAGCAGTTCTTC

j_gene: TRBJ1-2
v_gene: TRBV7-9
d_gene: TRBD1
abundance: .
CDR3aa: CASSRGQGGGYTF
CDR3nt: TGTGCCAGCAGCCGAGGACAGGGAGGTGGCTACACCTTC

j_gene: TRBJ1-5
v_gene: TRBV25-1
d_gene: TRBD1
abundance: .
CDR3aa: CASSPDRGGGYSNQPQHF
CDR3nt: TGTGCCAGCAGCCCGGACAGGGGAGGAGGATATAGCAATCAGCCCCAGCATTTT

j_gene: TRBJ2-7
v_gene: TRBV7-9
d_gene: .
abundance: few
CDR3aa: CAGMAGKGEQYF
CDR3nt: TGTGCCGGTATGGCGGGGAAAGGCGAGCAGTACTTC

j_gene: TRBJ1-6
v_gene: TRBV27
d_gene: .
abundance: .
CDR3aa: CASSLYGSPLHF
CDR3nt: TGTGCCAGCAGTTTATACGGGTCCCCCCTCCACTTT